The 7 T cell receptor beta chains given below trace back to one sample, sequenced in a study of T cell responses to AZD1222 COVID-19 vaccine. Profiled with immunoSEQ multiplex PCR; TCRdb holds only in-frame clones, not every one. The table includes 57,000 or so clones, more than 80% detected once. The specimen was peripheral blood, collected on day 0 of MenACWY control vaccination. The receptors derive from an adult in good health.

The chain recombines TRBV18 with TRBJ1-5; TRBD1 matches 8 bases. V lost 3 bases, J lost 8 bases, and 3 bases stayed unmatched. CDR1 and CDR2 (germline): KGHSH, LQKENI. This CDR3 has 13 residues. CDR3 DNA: TGTGCCAGCTCACCGGACAGGGCAGAGCCCCAGCATTTT. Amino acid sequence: CASSPDRAEPQHF.

The CDR3 spells CASSLAGGLETQYF. CDR3 DNA sequence: TGTGCCAGCAGCTTAGCGGGAGGGCTGGAGACCCAGTACTTC. The rearrangement joins TRBV7-9 to TRBJ2-5; 7 bases match TRBD2. The germline gives CDR1 SEHNR, CDR2 FQNEAQ (reference sequence). This CDR3 spans 14 amino acids. With 0 bases clipped from V and 5 bases from J, the junction kept 3 bases outside the gene matches.

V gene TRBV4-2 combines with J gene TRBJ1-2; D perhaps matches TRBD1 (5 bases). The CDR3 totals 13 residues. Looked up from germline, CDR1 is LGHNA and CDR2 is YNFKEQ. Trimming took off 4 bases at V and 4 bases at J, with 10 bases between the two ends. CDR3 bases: TGTGCCAGCAGCCCGCTCGGGGGCTATGGCTACACCTTC. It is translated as CASSPLGGYGYTF.

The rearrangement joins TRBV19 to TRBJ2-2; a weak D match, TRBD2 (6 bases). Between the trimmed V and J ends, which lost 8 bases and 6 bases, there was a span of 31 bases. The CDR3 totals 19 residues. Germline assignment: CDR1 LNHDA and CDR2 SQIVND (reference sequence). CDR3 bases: TGTGCCAGTGGGTTGGGGCGGGAAGATTTTCTGCCTGAAGCCGGGGAGCTGTTTTTT. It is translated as CASGLGREDFLPEAGELFF.

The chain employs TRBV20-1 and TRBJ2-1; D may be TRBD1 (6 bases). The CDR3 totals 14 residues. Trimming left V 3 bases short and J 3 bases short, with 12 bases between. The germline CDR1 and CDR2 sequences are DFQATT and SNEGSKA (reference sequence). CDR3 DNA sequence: TGCAGTGCTAGTAGTGACAGGCGCTACAATGAGCAGTTCTTC. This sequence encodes CSASSDRRYNEQFF.

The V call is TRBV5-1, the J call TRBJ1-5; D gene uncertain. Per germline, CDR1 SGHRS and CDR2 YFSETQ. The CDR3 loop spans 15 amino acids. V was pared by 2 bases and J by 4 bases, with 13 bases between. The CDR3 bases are TGCGCCAGCAGCTTTGGGGTGGGAGGAAATCAGCCCCAGCATTTT. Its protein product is CASSFGVGGNQPQHF.

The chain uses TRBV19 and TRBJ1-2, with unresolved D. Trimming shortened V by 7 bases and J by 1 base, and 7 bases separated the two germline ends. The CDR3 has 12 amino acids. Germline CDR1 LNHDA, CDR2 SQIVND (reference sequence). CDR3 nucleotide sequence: TGTGCCAGTAAGCCGAATAACTATGGCTACACCTTC. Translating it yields CASKPNNYGYTF.